This T cell receptor beta chain was captured in a study of control samples from healthy donors and cancer patients. TCRdb's copy holds only in-frame clones and misses some; the assay was immunoSEQ multiplex PCR. The sample gives 50,000 or so clones, 93% of which show up once; 23% is in the top ten. The CDR3 runs 15 residues. Germline V CDR1 and CDR2: MNHNS, SASEGT. Trimming took off 1 base at V and 5 bases at J, with 11 bases between the two ends. The clonotype was recovered from a woman aged 45-59 years with head and neck cancer. The chain is built from TRBV6-1 and TRBJ1-4; weak D call: TRBD1 (5 bases). The sequenced material came from PBMCs. CDR3 in DNA: TGTGCCAGCAGTGAAGGAAACAGGATAAATGAAAAACTGTTTTTT. Its translation is CASSEGNRINEKLFF.